What follows is one T cell receptor beta chain and its context. Its matching antigen is unknown. The data derive from a study of CD8+CD57+ T cells in acquired aplastic anemia. Looking at the study overall: CD4+ and CD8+ cells, once sorted, gave DNA averaging approximately 3 ug.

Study conclusions and caveats: Patients and controls had in common approximately 28 CD8+ CDR3 sequences.

CD8+CD57+ cell expansion had been shown by flow cytometry in patients chosen for sequencing. Every patient presented with severe acquired aplastic anemia. Receipt of therapy had not occurred in any patient by the time of blood sampling. Genomic DNA was employed as the template in profiling TCR beta VDJ and CDR3. MiXCR was run by TCRdb on the reads, yielding one entry per CDR3 protein. The profile shows 100,000 to 150,000 distinct CDR3 sequences, approximately 36% of them singletons. Germline lookup yields CDR1 LNHDA and CDR2 SQIVND (reference sequence). Trimming stripped 0 bases from V and 6 bases from J, with 10 bases between. The CDR3 covers 14 residues.

The TCR was taken from a human donor with aplastic anemia. This chain connects TRBV19 to TRBJ2-3; unclear D gene. The material sequenced was sorted CD4+, CD8+, or CD8+CD57+ T cells (not recorded which) from PBMCs. CDR3 sequence: CASSIDPELDTQYF. Here the CDR3 DNA reads TGTGCCAGTAGTATAGATCCCGAGTTGGATACGCAGTATTTT.